The 9 T cell receptor beta chains reported below all come from one sample, sequenced in a study of blood T cell repertoires in COVID-19. Sequenced by immunoSEQ multiplex PCR; TCRdb stores in-frame clones only, minus some. The table lists about 160,000 clones, approximately 93% of them singletons. The sample consisted of peripheral blood. Receptor source: a woman aged 55-69 years with COVID-19, enrolled during active disease.

Remarks on this clone: The junction does not match germline at one end; this may be a read error. J is TRBJ1-1 and V is TRBV3-1 (or the pseudogene TRBV3-2); D not resolved. CDR3 length equals 15 residues. CDR1 and CDR2 (germline): LGHDT, YNNKEL (reference sequence). Here the CDR3 reads CASSQDTAIAKPDLF. The CDR3 DNA reads as TGTGCCAGCAGCCAAGATACGGCTATCGCCAAGCCTGACTTGTTT.

The chain has TRBV2 and TRBJ1-5; D is unresolved. This CDR3 comprises 14 residues. CDR1 is SNHLY, CDR2 FYNNEI, per germline. With 5 bases removed from V and 0 bases from J, the gap between germline ends came to 8 bases. CDR3: CASSLAVSNQPQHF. CDR3 DNA sequence: TGTGCCAGCAGTTTGGCGGTTAGCAATCAGCCCCAGCATTTT.

This clone occurred once. The V call is TRBV18, the J call TRBJ1-4; TRBD1 is a possible D gene (5 bases). The V gene's germline CDR1 is KGHSH and CDR2 LQKENI. V was pared by 3 bases and J by 10 bases, with 18 bases between. There are 15 residues in the CDR3. CDR3 coding DNA: TGTGCCAGCTCACCCACGACAGCCACCGGTGGAAAACTGTTTTTT. The encoded protein is CASSPTTATGGKLFF.

The chain has TRBV5-1 and TRBJ2-5; the D gene is possibly TRBD1 (5 bases). V was clipped by 4 bases and J by 5 bases, with 6 bases between them. The CDR3 sequence is 11 residues long. Germline V gene lookup returns CDR1 SGHRS and CDR2 YFSETQ. The CDR3 DNA reads as TGCGCCAGCAGCAGGGGTGAGACCCAGTACTTC. Protein sequence: CASSRGETQYF.

To note about this clone: Distinct nucleotide sequences in the sample also encode this CDR3. The chain uses TRBV5-1 and TRBJ1-1; D is possibly TRBD1 (6 bases). The V and J ends lost 5 bases and 2 bases respectively, with 10 bases between them. Per the germline V gene, CDR1 is SGHRS and CDR2 is YFSETQ. This CDR3 is built from 13 residues. The CDR3 region is CASSWTANTEAFF. The CDR3 bases are TGCGCCAGCAGTTGGACAGCAAACACTGAAGCTTTCTTT.

This chain joins TRBV9 and TRBJ2-7, with D perhaps TRBD2 (7 bases). Trimming stripped 4 bases from V and 2 bases from J, with 19 bases between. Germline CDR1 SGDLS, CDR2 YYNGEE. There are 16 residues in the CDR3. This CDR3 is CASSPSGGGGPYEQYF. Written as DNA, the CDR3 is TGTGCCAGCAGCCCATCGGGGGGCGGGGGCCCCTACGAGCAGTACTTC.

This rearrangement joins TRBV6-2 or TRBV6-3 to TRBJ2-1; 13 bases map to TRBD2. The V and J ends lost 6 bases and 8 bases, in that order; junction bases with no gene match: 7. There are 15 residues in the CDR3. The germline gives CDR1 MNHEY, CDR2 SVGEGT. CDR3 nucleotides: TGTGCCAGCAGCATCGGGACTAGCGGGGCGTATGAGCAGTTCTTC. It codes for CASSIGTSGAYEQFF.

The V call is TRBV19, the J call TRBJ1-5, with 7 bases aligning to TRBD1. The germline gives CDR1 LNHDA, CDR2 SQIVND (reference sequence). J gave up 0 bases and V 6 bases, and 14 bases lay outside the gene matches. The CDR3 is made up of 18 amino acids. Here the CDR3 DNA reads TGTGCCAGTAGAGGAACCAGGGGGGCGCTTCCTAGCAATCAGCCCCAGCATTTT. It specifies CASRGTRGALPSNQPQHF.

The chain joins TRBV6-6 to TRBJ1-4; D may be TRBD1 (6 bases). CDR1 is MNHNY, CDR2 SVGAGI, per germline (reference sequence). The V end lost 5 bases, the J end lost 0 bases, and 13 bases lay between the germline ends. The CDR3 consists of 16 residues. CDR3 loop: CASSPRGGTTNEKLFF. The CDR3 DNA is TGTGCCAGCAGTCCCCGGGGGGGCACAACTAATGAAAAACTGTTTTTT.